The sequence of this T cell receptor beta chain was determined in a study of T cells in Graves' hyperthyroidism and ophthalmopathy. With respect to this clonotype: This may stem from a read error, because a much larger clone lies one nucleotide away.

The source material, RNA transcripts, was used to amplify TCR beta CDR3 regions. Using the HTBI primer set, a first-round RT-PCR was run on the TCR CDR3. MiXCR was run by TCRdb on the multiplex PCR reads, yielding one entry per CDR3 protein. The sample yields around 800,000 distinct CDR3 sequences, over 35% seen once. Uncontrolled infection, other autoimmune disease, pregnancy or lactation excluded patients. V shed 6 bases, J shed 2 bases, and the junction held 8 bases outside the gene matches. The CDR3 contains 15 residues. Germline CDR1 is SNHLY and CDR2 is FYNNEI. The specimen sequenced was blood. This receptor was taken from a man younger than 35 with Graves' hyperthyroidism. The rearrangement links TRBV2 to TRBJ2-7; TRBD2 agrees at 9 bases. The DNA of the CDR3 is TGTGCCAGCAGCAGAGATATAGCGGGAGCCTACGAGCAGTACTTC. This encodes CASSRDIAGAYEQYF.